The 6 T cell receptor beta chains below come from one sample, sequenced in a study of shared clonotypes between healthy human individuals. Sequencing used immunoSEQ multiplex PCR; TCRdb keeps in-frame clones, though not all of them. The sample carries over a million clones, approximately 78% recorded once. Sequenced: memory CD4+ T cells from PBMCs. Indicated subset: CD45RA-negative fraction. The receptor source for this set is a man in his late teens or twenties in good health. Some clones in this sample may be carry-over from other donors' samples.

The CDR3 sequence is CASSLTPESGYNEQFF. As DNA, the CDR3 is TGTGCCAGCAGCTTAACCCCGGAGTCAGGCTACAATGAGCAGTTCTTC. The rearrangement joins TRBV7-3 to TRBJ2-1, with D unclear. Germline V gene lookup returns CDR1 SGHTA and CDR2 FQGTGA. The CDR3 has 16 residues. Trimming took off 0 bases at V and 3 bases at J, with 12 bases between the two ends. Variable domain in full (rest from reference TRBV7-3 and TRBJ2-1): GAGVSQTPSNKVTEKGKYVELRCDPISGHTALYWYRQSLGQGPEFLIYFQGTGAADDSGLPNDRFFAVRPEGSVSTLKIQRTERGDSAVYLCASSLTPESGYNEQFFGPGTRLTVL.

The V gene is TRBV5-4, the J gene TRBJ2-7, with 14 positions matching TRBD2. Unmatched junction bases numbered 3, after V lost 2 bases and J lost 2 bases. The CDR3 is made up of 16 amino acids. The germline V gene encodes CDR1 SGHNT and CDR2 YYREEE (reference sequence). The CDR3 coding sequence is TGTGCCAGCAGCTTCGAGACTAGCGGGAGGGCCTACGAGCAGTACTTC. Translation gives CASSFETSGRAYEQYF.

The chain recombines TRBV18 with TRBJ1-2, with no clear D. The CDR3 is 13 amino acids. CDR1 is KGHSH and CDR2 is LQKENI in the germline V gene. V gave up 3 bases and J gave up 3 bases, with 8 bases separating them. This chain's CDR3 is CASSPSRYYGYTF. The CDR3 DNA reads TGTGCCAGCTCACCGTCAAGGTACTATGGCTACACCTTC.

This chain joins TRBV7-2 and TRBJ2-2, with 7 positions matching TRBD1. The CDR3 spans 14 residues. J lost 4 bases, V lost 6 bases, and 5 bases had no gene match. Germline V lookup: CDR1 SGHTA, CDR2 FQGNSA. The CDR3 region has the DNA TGTGCCAGCAGGTTCTCAGGGGGCACCGGGGAGCTGTTTTTT. It encodes CASRFSGGTGELFF.

The chain links TRBV27 to TRBJ2-7; 9 nucleotides match TRBD1. CDR3 length: 14 amino acids. Germline trimming cut 5 bases from V and 5 bases from J; bases unmatched to any gene: 7. Germline CDR1 MNHEY, CDR2 SMNVEV (reference sequence). The CDR3 loop reads CASSLSRDRDEQYF. The CDR3 DNA sequence: TGTGCCAGCAGTCTGTCCCGGGACAGGGACGAGCAGTACTTC.

The chain carries TRBV5-6 and TRBJ1-3, with D possibly TRBD1 on 5 matching bases. Germline V gives CDR1 SGHDT, CDR2 YYEEEE. The CDR3 totals 13 residues. Trimming shortened V by 4 bases and J by 4 bases, and 9 bases separated the two germline ends. For the CDR3, the DNA is TGTGCCAGCAGCAGGGGACTGGGAAACACCATATATTTT. Amino acids: CASSRGLGNTIYF.